These 22 T cell receptor beta chains came from one sample sequenced in a study of blood T cell repertoires in COVID-19. Sequenced by immunoSEQ multiplex PCR; TCRdb stores in-frame clones only, minus some. The sample has about 240,000 clones; roughly 87% are singletons. The sample consisted of peripheral blood. The source is a man in his fifties or sixties who had recovered from COVID-19.

The V and J genes are TRBV5-4 and TRBJ2-7; D is uncertain. In germline, CDR1 is SGHNT, CDR2 YYREEE (reference sequence). V was cut by 0 bases and J by 5 bases, with 9 bases left in between. The CDR3 runs to 13 residues. The CDR3: CASSLVNRDEQYF. The CDR3 DNA reads as TGTGCCAGCAGCTTGGTTAATCGTGACGAGCAGTACTTC.

The chain recombines TRBV6-5 with TRBJ1-5, with a tentative D call TRBD1 (6 bases). The CDR3 totals 16 residues. Germline V CDR1 and CDR2: MNHEY, SVGAGI. V was pared by 0 bases and J by 4 bases, with 13 bases between. In DNA form, the CDR3 reads TGTGCCAGCAGTTACTCAATACGGACAGCTAATCAGCCCCAGCATTTT. It codes for CASSYSIRTANQPQHF.

The V gene is TRBV28, the J gene TRBJ2-1; D is possibly TRBD1 (6 bases). Germline V gene sequence: CDR1 MDHEN, CDR2 SYDVKM. The length of the CDR3 is 14 residues. V was clipped by 2 bases and J by 1 base, with 6 bases between them. Here the CDR3 reads CASSLQGSYNEQFF. The DNA of the CDR3 is TGTGCCAGCAGTTTACAGGGGTCCTACAATGAGCAGTTCTTC. The entire variable domain, with the rest obtained from reference TRBV28 and TRBJ2-1, is as follows: DVKVTQSSRYLVKRTGEKVFLECVQDMDHENMFWYRQDPGLGLRLIYFSYDVKMKEKGDIPEGYSVSREKKERFSLILESASTNQTSMYLCASSLQGSYNEQFFGPGTRLTVL.

The chain links TRBV10-3 to TRBJ2-3; tentative D call: TRBD1 (6 bases). This CDR3 is built from 17 residues. V shed 6 bases and J shed 3 bases, with 22 bases lying between them. Germline V CDR1 and CDR2: ENHRY, SYGVKD. The chain's CDR3 is CAISPLGTPKGTDTQYF. In DNA form, the CDR3 reads TGTGCCATCAGCCCACTCGGGACACCTAAGGGGACAGATACGCAGTATTTT.

The rearrangement links TRBV6-4 to TRBJ2-3; D possibly corresponds to TRBD2 (6 bases). V was pared by 2 bases and J by 1 base, with 10 bases between. CDR1 and CDR2 (germline): MRHNA, SNTAGT. The CDR3 runs 15 residues. The CDR3 is CASSDQEGRTDTQYF. The CDR3 coding sequence is TGTGCCAGCAGTGACCAGGAGGGCCGCACAGATACGCAGTATTTT.

The chain carries TRBV30 and TRBJ1-2; tentative D call: TRBD1 (6 bases). Germline V gene data show CDR1 as GTSNPN and CDR2 as SVGIG (reference sequence). This CDR3 comprises 13 residues. The ends were cut back, 0 bases at V and 7 bases at J, with 12 bases in the middle. The CDR3 nucleotides read TGTGCCTGGAGTGTGGTGGGGGCAGTTGGCTACACCTTC. As protein: CAWSVVGAVGYTF.

This chain joins TRBV4-1 and TRBJ2-7, with a possible D match to TRBD1 (5 bases). The CDR3 totals 14 residues. V lost 4 bases and J lost 1, with 11 bases in between. Germline V lookup: CDR1 MGHRA, CDR2 YSYEKL. CDR3 nucleotide sequence: TGCGCCAGCAGCCCCCTGACAGAATCCTACGAGCAGTACTTC. Its protein product is CASSPLTESYEQYF.

The V call is TRBV12-3 or TRBV12-4, the J call TRBJ1-2; 10 positions agree with TRBD1. The trim removed 4 bases at V and 8 bases at J, leaving 4 bases unmatched. The CDR3 is 13 residues long. CDR3 loop: CASSSDRGLGYTF. In DNA form, the CDR3 reads TGTGCCAGCAGTTCTGACAGGGGGCTGGGCTACACCTTC.

The rearrangement uses TRBV9 and TRBJ1-2, with 8 bases aligning to TRBD1. This CDR3 has 12 amino acids. The trim removed 3 bases at V and 5 bases at J, leaving 0 bases unmatched. Germline V gene data show CDR1 as SGDLS and CDR2 as YYNGEE. CDR3 bases: TGTGCCAGCAGCGGGACAGGGTATGGCTACACCTTC. Residues: CASSGTGYGYTF. Full variable domain (remainder filled in from reference TRBV9 and TRBJ1-2): DSGVTQTPKHLITATGQRVTLRCSPRSGDLSVYWYQQSLDQGLQFLIQYYNGEERAKGNILERFSAQQFPDLHSELNLSSLELGDSALYFCASSGTGYGYTFGSGTRLTVV.

The rearrangement uses TRBV6-6 and TRBJ1-1, with TRBD1 matching 7 bases. This CDR3 is 14 amino acids long. Germline V gene sequence: CDR1 MNHNY, CDR2 SVGAGI (reference sequence). The J segment lost 4 bases and the V segment lost 5 bases, leaving 7 bases of the junction unmatched. CDR3 in amino acids: CASSHRQGGTEAFF. CDR3 nucleotides: TGTGCCAGCAGTCATCGACAGGGAGGCACTGAAGCTTTCTTT.

This sequence joins TRBV30 and TRBJ2-3, with 16 bases fitting TRBD2. The CDR3 length is 19 residues. The germline gives CDR1 GTSNPN, CDR2 SVGIG (reference sequence). J lost 7 bases, V lost 3 bases, and 16 bases had no gene match. For the CDR3, the DNA is TGTGCCTGGAGAGAGAGACCGGGACTAGCGGGGGGGCGGGCGTATACGCAGTATTTT. It codes for CAWRERPGLAGGRAYTQYF.

The chain combines TRBV11-3 with TRBJ2-7; tentative D call: TRBD2 (5 bases). Per germline, CDR1 SGHNT and CDR2 YENEEA. This CDR3 spans 13 amino acids. V lost 4 bases and J lost 4, with 11 bases in between. In DNA form, the CDR3 reads TGTGCCAGCAGCTCGGGGATTCAGTACGAGCAGTACTTC. Amino acid sequence: CASSSGIQYEQYF.

This chain links TRBV5-1 with TRBJ2-7; TRBD1 is a possible D gene (5 bases). This CDR3 has 13 residues. V dropped 1 base and J dropped 3 bases, with 8 bases sitting between them. Germline V gene data show CDR1 as SGHRS and CDR2 as YFSETQ. The DNA of the CDR3 is TGCGCCAGCAGCTTGACAGGTTACTACGAGCAGTACTTC. Residues: CASSLTGYYEQYF. Full variable domain (rest looked up from reference TRBV5-1 and TRBJ2-7): KAGVTQTPRYLIKTRGQQVTLSCSPISGHRSVSWYQQTPGQGLQFLFEYFSETQRNKGNFPGRFSGRQFSNSRSEMNVSTLELGDSALYLCASSLTGYYEQYFGPGTRLTVT.

The chain carries TRBV25-1 and TRBJ1-4; the match to TRBD1 covers 7 bases. The CDR3 sequence is 15 residues long. After removal of 3 bases from V and 8 bases from J, the junction contained 9 bases not matched to a gene. Germline V gene lookup returns CDR1 MGHDK and CDR2 SYGVNS. CDR3 sequence: CASSDWGTVGEKLFF. The CDR3, as DNA: TGTGCCAGCAGTGACTGGGGGACAGTTGGGGAAAAACTGTTTTTT. The full variable domain, rest sourced from reference TRBV25-1 and TRBJ1-4, is EADIYQTPRYLVIGTGKKITLECSQTMGHDKMYWYQQDPGMELHLIHYSYGVNSTEKGDLSSESTVSRIRTEHFPLTLESARPSHTSQYLCASSDWGTVGEKLFFGSGTQLSVL.

This sequence joins TRBV2 and TRBJ2-1; possible D gene TRBD2, 6 bases. The V gene lost 5 bases and the J gene lost 6 bases, with 20 bases spanning the gap. The length of the CDR3 is 16 residues. Germline V gene sequence: CDR1 SNHLY, CDR2 FYNNEI. CDR3 region: CASSFRYGAGGNEQFF. DNA of the CDR3: TGTGCCAGCAGTTTCCGTTATGGGGCCGGGGGCAATGAGCAGTTCTTC.

This clone was counted a few times. The V call is TRBV5-1, the J call TRBJ2-7; no reliable D call. Germline values: CDR1 SGHRS, CDR2 YFSETQ. CDR3 size: 13 residues. The V end was cut by 2 bases, the J end by 1 base, with 7 bases between. The chain's CDR3 is CASSLIPSYEQYF. CDR3 nucleotide sequence: TGCGCCAGCAGCTTAATCCCATCCTACGAGCAGTACTTC.

This CDR3 reads CASSLGGVAATYEQYF. The CDR3 region has the DNA TGTGCCAGCAGCTTGGGGGGGGTAGCGGCTACCTACGAGCAGTACTTC. The rearrangement uses TRBV5-4 and TRBJ2-7; TRBD2 is a possible D gene (6 bases). The V gene lost 0 bases and the J gene lost 2 bases, with 15 bases spanning the gap. In germline, CDR1 is SGHNT, CDR2 YYREEE (reference sequence). The CDR3 is 16 residues long.

The chain couples TRBV5-1 to TRBJ2-7, with D maybe TRBD1 (7 bases). This CDR3 has 14 amino acids. Between the trimmed V and J ends, which lost 4 bases and 6 bases, there was a span of 17 bases. Germline CDR1 reads SGHRS; CDR2 reads YFSETQ. The CDR3 here is CASSPQGTGGEQYF. The CDR3 DNA is TGCGCCAGCAGCCCACAGGGGACTGGGGGCGAGCAGTACTTC.

The chain carries TRBV7-9 and TRBJ2-2; D gene ambiguous. Trimming shortened V by 2 bases and J by 3 bases, and 16 bases separated the two germline ends. The CDR3 loop spans 17 amino acids. Looked up from germline, CDR1 is SEHNR and CDR2 is FQNEAQ (reference sequence). The CDR3 here is CASSLPRNSPYTGELFF. The CDR3 DNA is TGTGCCAGCAGCTTACCTCGGAACAGCCCATACACCGGGGAGCTGTTTTTT.

This sequence joins TRBV9 and TRBJ2-2, with 7 bases matching TRBD1. Looked up from germline, CDR1 is SGDLS and CDR2 is YYNGEE. The junction had 8 bases not matched to a gene; V was cut back by 4 bases and J by 5 bases. The CDR3 length is 15 residues. The CDR3 DNA is TGTGCCAGCAGCTGGGGTCCGACAGGGACCGGGGAGCTGTTTTTT. Protein product: CASSWGPTGTGELFF.

This chain connects TRBV2 to TRBJ1-2; TRBD1 is a possible D gene (6 bases). The ends were cut back, 6 bases at V and 1 base at J, with 9 bases in the middle. CDR1 is SNHLY, CDR2 FYNNEI, per germline. The CDR3 has 13 amino acids. DNA of the CDR3: TGTGCCAGCAGCGGACAGTATAACTATGGCTACACCTTC. It translates to CASSGQYNYGYTF.

The CDR3 protein is CASSPREGQTNTEAFF. The DNA of the CDR3 is TGTGCCAGCTCACCGCGGGAGGGACAGACGAACACTGAAGCTTTCTTT. The chain links TRBV18 to TRBJ1-1; 7 positions match TRBD1. Trimming at V came to 3 bases and at J to 1 base, leaving 8 bases not matched to a gene. The CDR3 has 16 residues. Germline assignment: CDR1 KGHSH and CDR2 LQKENI.